What follows describes a single TCR beta chain. The sample belongs to a study of control samples from healthy donors and cancer patients. Sequencing was performed with immunoSEQ multiplex PCR; in TCRdb, only in-frame clones are kept and a portion is missing. The table shows tens of thousands of clones, with roughly 93% occurring only once. Trimming removed 4 bases from V and 4 bases from J, with 10 bases in between. This CDR3 contains 12 residues. Looked up from germline, CDR1 is SQVTM and CDR2 is ANQGSEA. The rearrangement uses TRBV29-1 and TRBJ1-1; no firm D call. This sequence originates from a man between 50 and 59 years old with lung cancer. What was sequenced was PBMCs. The CDR3 DNA reads TGCAGCGTTGTTGAGGGTGGCACTGAAGCTTTCTTT. Translation: CSVVEGGTEAFF.